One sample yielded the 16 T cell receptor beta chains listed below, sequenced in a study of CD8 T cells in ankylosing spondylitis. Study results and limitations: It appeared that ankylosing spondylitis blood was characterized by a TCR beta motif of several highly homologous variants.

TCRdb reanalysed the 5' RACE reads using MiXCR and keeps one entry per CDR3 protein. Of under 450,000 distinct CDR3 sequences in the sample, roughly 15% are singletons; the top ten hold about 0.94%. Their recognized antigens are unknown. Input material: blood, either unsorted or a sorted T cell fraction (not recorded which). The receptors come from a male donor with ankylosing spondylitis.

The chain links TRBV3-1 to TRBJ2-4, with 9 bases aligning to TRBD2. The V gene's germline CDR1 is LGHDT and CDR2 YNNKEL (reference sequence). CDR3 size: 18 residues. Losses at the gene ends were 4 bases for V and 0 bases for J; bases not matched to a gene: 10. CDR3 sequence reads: CASSPTSTSGVAKNIQYF. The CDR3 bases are TGTGCCAGCAGCCCGACCTCGACTAGCGGTGTAGCCAAAAACATTCAGTACTTC. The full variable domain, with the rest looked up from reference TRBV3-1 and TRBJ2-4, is DTAVSQTPKYLVTQMGNDKSIKCEQNLGHDTMYWYKQDSKKFLKIMFSYNNKELIINETVPNRFSPKSPDKAHLNLHINSLELGDSAVYFCASSPTSTSGVAKNIQYFGAGTRLSVL.

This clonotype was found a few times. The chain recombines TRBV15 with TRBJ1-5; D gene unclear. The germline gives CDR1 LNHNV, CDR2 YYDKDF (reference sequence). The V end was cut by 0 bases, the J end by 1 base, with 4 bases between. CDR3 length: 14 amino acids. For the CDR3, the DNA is TGTGCCACCAGCAGAGATTACAGCAATCAGCCCCAGCATTTT. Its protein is CATSRDYSNQPQHF.

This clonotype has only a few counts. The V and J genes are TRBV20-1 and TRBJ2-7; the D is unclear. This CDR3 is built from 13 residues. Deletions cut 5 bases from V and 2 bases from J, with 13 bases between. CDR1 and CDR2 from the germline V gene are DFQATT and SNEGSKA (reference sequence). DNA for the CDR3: TGCAGTGCTGACATCCGCCGCACCTACGAGCAGTACTTC. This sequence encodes CSADIRRTYEQYF.

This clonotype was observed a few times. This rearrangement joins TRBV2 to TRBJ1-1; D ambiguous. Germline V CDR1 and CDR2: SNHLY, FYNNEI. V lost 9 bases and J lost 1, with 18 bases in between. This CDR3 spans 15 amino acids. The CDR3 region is CASSSQAAANTEAFF. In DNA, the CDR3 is TGTGCCAGTTCGAGCCAGGCGGCGGCGAACACTGAAGCTTTCTTT.

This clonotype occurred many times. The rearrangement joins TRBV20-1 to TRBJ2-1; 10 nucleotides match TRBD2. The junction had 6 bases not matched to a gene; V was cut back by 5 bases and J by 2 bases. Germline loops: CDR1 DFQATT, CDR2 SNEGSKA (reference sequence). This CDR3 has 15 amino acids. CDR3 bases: TGCAGTGCTTCTAGACTAGCGGGCCCCTACAATGAGCAGTTCTTC. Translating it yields CSASRLAGPYNEQFF.

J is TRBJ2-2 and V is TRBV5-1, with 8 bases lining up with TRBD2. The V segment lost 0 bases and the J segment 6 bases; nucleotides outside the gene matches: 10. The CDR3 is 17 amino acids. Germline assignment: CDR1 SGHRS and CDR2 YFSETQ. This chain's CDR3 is CASSLDGLPGRAGELFF. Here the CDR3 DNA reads TGCGCCAGCAGCTTGGACGGTCTCCCCGGGAGGGCCGGGGAGCTGTTTTTT.

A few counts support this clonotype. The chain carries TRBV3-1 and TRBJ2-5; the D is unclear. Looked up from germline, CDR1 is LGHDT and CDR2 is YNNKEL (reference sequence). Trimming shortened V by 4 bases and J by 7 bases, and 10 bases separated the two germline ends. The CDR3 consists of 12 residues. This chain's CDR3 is CASSLNRGTQYF. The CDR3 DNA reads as TGTGCCAGCAGCCTGAACCGAGGGACCCAGTACTTC.

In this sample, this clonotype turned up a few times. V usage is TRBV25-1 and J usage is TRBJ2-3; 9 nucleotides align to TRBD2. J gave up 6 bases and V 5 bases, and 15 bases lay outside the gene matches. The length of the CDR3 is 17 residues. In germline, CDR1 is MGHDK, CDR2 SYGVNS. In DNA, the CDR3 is TGTGCCAGCAGTCCTAACCAGGGGCGGGGGGGACCTGATACGCAGTATTTT. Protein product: CASSPNQGRGGPDTQYF. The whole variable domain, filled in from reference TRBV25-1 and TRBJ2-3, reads EADIYQTPRYLVIGTGKKITLECSQTMGHDKMYWYQQDPGMELHLIHYSYGVNSTEKGDLSSESTVSRIRTEHFPLTLESARPSHTSQYLCASSPNQGRGGPDTQYFGPGTRLTVL.

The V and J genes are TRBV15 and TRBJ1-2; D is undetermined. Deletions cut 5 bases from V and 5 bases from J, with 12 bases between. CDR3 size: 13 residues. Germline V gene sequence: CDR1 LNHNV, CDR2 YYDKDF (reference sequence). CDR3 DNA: TGTGCCACCAGCTTGTACTCTGGATATGGCTACACCTTC. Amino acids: CATSLYSGYGYTF.

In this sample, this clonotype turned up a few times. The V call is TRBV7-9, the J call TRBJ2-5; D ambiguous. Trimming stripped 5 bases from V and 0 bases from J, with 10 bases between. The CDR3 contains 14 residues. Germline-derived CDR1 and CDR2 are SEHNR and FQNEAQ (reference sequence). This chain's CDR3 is CASSTIVDQETQYF. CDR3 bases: TGTGCCAGCAGCACCATCGTGGACCAAGAGACCCAGTACTTC.

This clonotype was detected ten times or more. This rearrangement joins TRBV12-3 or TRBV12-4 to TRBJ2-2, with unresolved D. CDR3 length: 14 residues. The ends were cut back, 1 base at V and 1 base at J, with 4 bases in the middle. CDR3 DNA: TGTGCCAGCAGTTTAGGCAGGAACACCGGGGAGCTGTTTTTT. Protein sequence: CASSLGRNTGELFF.

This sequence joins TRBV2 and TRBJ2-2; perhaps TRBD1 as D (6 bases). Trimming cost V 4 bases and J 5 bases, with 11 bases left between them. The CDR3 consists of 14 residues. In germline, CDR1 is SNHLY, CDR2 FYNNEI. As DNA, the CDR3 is TGTGCCAGCAGTGGAACAGGGTGGACCGGGGAGCTGTTTTTT. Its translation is CASSGTGWTGELFF.

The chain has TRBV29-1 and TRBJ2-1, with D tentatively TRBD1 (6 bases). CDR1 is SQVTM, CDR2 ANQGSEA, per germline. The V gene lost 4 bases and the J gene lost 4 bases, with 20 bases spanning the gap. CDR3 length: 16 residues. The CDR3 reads CSVVGKQGFAYNEQFF. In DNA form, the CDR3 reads TGCAGCGTTGTTGGTAAACAGGGTTTTGCGTACAATGAGCAGTTCTTC.

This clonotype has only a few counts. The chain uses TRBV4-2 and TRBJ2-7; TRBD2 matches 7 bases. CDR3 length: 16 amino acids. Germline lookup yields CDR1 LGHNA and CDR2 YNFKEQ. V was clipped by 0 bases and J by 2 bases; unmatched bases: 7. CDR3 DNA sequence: TGTGCCAGCAGCCAAGATGCAATTGGACTAGCCTACGAGCAGTACTTC. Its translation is CASSQDAIGLAYEQYF.

The CDR3 region has the DNA TGTGCCAGCAGCTTGGGCCCACAAGGAGAAAAACTGTTTTTT. It is translated as CASSLGPQGEKLFF. The rearrangement links TRBV5-6 to TRBJ1-4; D ambiguous. The CDR3 sequence is 14 residues long. The V end lost 0 bases, the J end lost 8 bases, and 11 bases lay between the germline ends. From germline, CDR1 is SGHDT and CDR2 YYEEEE.

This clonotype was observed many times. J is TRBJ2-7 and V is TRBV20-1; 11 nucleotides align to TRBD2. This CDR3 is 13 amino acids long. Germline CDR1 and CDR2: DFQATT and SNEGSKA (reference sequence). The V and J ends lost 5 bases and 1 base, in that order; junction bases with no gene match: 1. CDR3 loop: CSAGTSGSYEQYF. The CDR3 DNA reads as TGCAGTGCTGGGACTAGCGGTTCCTACGAGCAGTACTTC.